The T cell receptor beta chain described here comes from a study of T cells after yellow fever vaccination. TCRdb used MiXCR to reprocess the 5' RACE reads, holding one entry per CDR3 protein. The sample lists 25,000 to 35,000 distinct CDR3 sequences, approximately 4.7% occurring once. Germline V gene sequence: CDR1 MGHRA, CDR2 YSYEKL. V dropped 0 bases and J dropped 9; count of bases not matched to a gene: 7. This CDR3 is built from 15 residues. This clonotype occurred many times. V is TRBV4-1 and J is TRBJ2-1; TRBD2 matches 8 bases. The sample consisted of CD8+ T cells sorted from PBMCs, taken 5 days after the yellow fever booster vaccination. The TCR sequence derives from a man younger than 45 who received the YFV17D yellow fever vaccine. This CDR3 reads CASSQELTSEVEQFF. CDR3 sequence (DNA): TGCGCCAGCAGCCAAGAGTTGACTAGCGAAGTTGAGCAGTTCTTC.